These 14 T cell receptor beta chains were sequenced from one sample in a study of blood T cell repertoires in COVID-19. Method: immunoSEQ multiplex PCR; TCRdb's copy keeps in-frame clones and lacks some. This table holds more than 200,000 clones, about four fifths found once. The specimen was peripheral blood. The receptors were gathered from a man older than 75 with acute or convalescent COVID-19.

The chain joins TRBV2 to TRBJ2-1; D not resolved. Germline values: CDR1 SNHLY, CDR2 FYNNEI. V was shortened by 6 bases and J by 2 bases, with 17 bases between the two germline ends. This CDR3 comprises 16 residues. The CDR3 DNA is TGTGCCAGCAGGCCCTCGAATGGAGCCACCTACAATGAGCAGTTCTTC. As protein: CASRPSNGATYNEQFF.

The chain has TRBV5-6 and TRBJ2-1, with TRBD2 identical over 11 bases. The CDR3 spans 17 residues. Germline CDR1 is SGHDT and CDR2 is YYEEEE. V trimming: 4 bases; J trimming: 9 bases; junction bases outside the gene matches: 15. For the CDR3, the DNA is TGTGCCAGCAGCCCTCAAATAGCGGGAGGGCCCCTTGGTGAGCAGTTCTTC. The encoded protein is CASSPQIAGGPLGEQFF.

V usage is TRBV27 and J usage is TRBJ2-3; 8 bases fit TRBD1. The junction had 8 bases not matched to a gene; V was cut back by 4 bases and J by 2 bases. Germline assignment: CDR1 MNHEY and CDR2 SMNVEV (reference sequence). This CDR3 comprises 16 residues. CDR3 residues: CASSSGTGRVTDTQYF. The CDR3 bases are TGTGCCAGCAGTTCCGGGACAGGTAGGGTCACAGATACGCAGTATTTT.

This clone was seen just once. The gene calls are TRBV9 and TRBJ1-1; D might be TRBD1 (5 bases). The V end lost 0 bases, the J end lost 0 bases, and 12 bases lay between the germline ends. Germline loops: CDR1 SGDLS, CDR2 YYNGEE. The CDR3 extends over 16 amino acids. In DNA, the CDR3 is TGTGCCAGCAGCGTAGGAAAGGGGTTTCTGAACACTGAAGCTTTCTTT. It specifies CASSVGKGFLNTEAFF.

This clone has more than one count but fewer than ten. Here the CDR3 DNA reads TGTGCCAGCAGCGTCAGGGGGTTGGTCCACGAGCAGTACTTC. It is translated as CASSVRGLVHEQYF. This rearrangement joins TRBV5-4 to TRBJ2-7, with TRBD1 matching 7 bases. Germline CDR1 and CDR2: SGHNT and YYREEE (reference sequence). CDR3 length equals 14 residues. The ends lost 4 bases at V and 5 bases at J; junction bases unmatched: 9.

The chain is built from TRBV2 and TRBJ2-7, with 10 bases aligning to TRBD1. The CDR3 contains 14 residues. CDR1 and CDR2 (germline): SNHLY, FYNNEI. V trimming: 6 bases; J trimming: 2 bases; junction bases outside the gene matches: 4. CDR3 nucleotide sequence: TGTGCCAGCAGAGCGGGACAGGGGACCTACGAGCAGTACTTC. Encoded protein: CASRAGQGTYEQYF.

The chain links TRBV11-1 to TRBJ2-3; D possibly corresponds to TRBD2 (6 bases). The germline V and J ends were trimmed by 4 bases and 4 bases, with 18 bases remaining between them. The V gene's germline CDR1 is SGHAT and CDR2 FQDESV (reference sequence). This CDR3 contains 16 residues. The CDR3 loop reads CASSSLGGVSADTQYF. The CDR3 DNA sequence: TGTGCCAGCAGCTCACTCGGCGGGGTGAGCGCAGATACGCAGTATTTT.

The chain has TRBV5-1 and TRBJ1-5; possibly TRBD1 for D (6 bases). The germline CDR1 and CDR2 sequences are SGHRS and YFSETQ. The CDR3 totals 14 residues. V was shortened by 2 bases and J by 5 bases, with 11 bases between the two germline ends. The CDR3 loop reads CASSLTGLDQPQHF. CDR3 DNA: TGCGCCAGCAGCTTAACAGGGCTAGATCAGCCCCAGCATTTT.

The V and J genes are TRBV18 and TRBJ1-1; unclear D gene. Germline CDR1 and CDR2: KGHSH and LQKENI. V was shortened by 4 bases and J by 4 bases, with 10 bases between the two germline ends. The CDR3 has 13 amino acids. For the CDR3, the DNA is TGTGCCAGCTCACAAGCCCTAGGCACTGAAGCTTTCTTT. It is translated as CASSQALGTEAFF.

The chain uses TRBV27 and TRBJ2-5; a weak D match, TRBD2 (6 bases). Germline CDR1 MNHEY, CDR2 SMNVEV (reference sequence). The CDR3 extends over 15 amino acids. V lost 3 bases and J lost 4, with 15 bases in between. For the CDR3, the DNA is TGTGCCAGCAGTTTGGGTTGGAGGGTGGGAGAGACCCAGTACTTC. This encodes CASSLGWRVGETQYF.

The chain recombines TRBV10-2 with TRBJ2-7; D is perhaps TRBD1 (6 bases). This CDR3 is built from 13 residues. V lost 9 bases and J 1 base, leaving 13 bases between the germline ends. Looked up from germline, CDR1 is WSHSY and CDR2 is SAAADI. CDR3 protein: CASSTGSSYEQYF. The CDR3 DNA follows: TGCGCCAGTTCGACAGGCTCATCCTACGAGCAGTACTTC.

The rearrangement links TRBV24-1 to TRBJ2-5; 13 bases fit TRBD2. The V and J ends lost 0 bases and 5 bases, in that order; junction bases with no gene match: 8. Germline CDR1 KGHDR, CDR2 SFDVKD. This CDR3 is 18 amino acids long. CDR3 amino acids: CATSDLQVGTSGIETQYF. The CDR3 DNA reads TGTGCCACCAGTGATTTGCAGGTCGGGACTAGCGGGATCGAGACCCAGTACTTC.

This clone was picked up a small number of times. The chain has TRBV19 and TRBJ2-3; D perhaps matches TRBD2 (6 bases). With 1 base removed from V and 0 bases from J, the gap between germline ends came to 11 bases. CDR1 is LNHDA and CDR2 is SQIVND in the germline V gene (reference sequence). The CDR3 is 16 residues long. The CDR3 sequence is CASSIARGISTDTQYF. Written as DNA, the CDR3 is TGTGCCAGTAGTATAGCCCGGGGGATTAGCACAGATACGCAGTATTTT.

V usage is TRBV28 and J usage is TRBJ2-7; 7 positions match TRBD2. Trimming took 7 bases from V and 0 from J; bases not matched to a gene: 12. The V gene's germline CDR1 is MDHEN and CDR2 SYDVKM. The CDR3 is 16 residues long. The CDR3 nucleotides are TGTGCCAGCACCCCATGGGGGGGGGTTAGCTCCTACGAGCAGTACTTC. As protein: CASTPWGGVSSYEQYF. The variable domain in full, with the rest retrieved from reference TRBV28 and TRBJ2-7, is DVKVTQSSRYLVKRTGEKVFLECVQDMDHENMFWYRQDPGLGLRLIYFSYDVKMKEKGDIPEGYSVSREKKERFSLILESASTNQTSMYLCASTPWGGVSSYEQYFGPGTRLTVT.